The clone carrying this T cell receptor (beta chain) was counted at least ten times. This entry comes from a study of T cells after yellow fever vaccination. Across the study: Using CD3, CD45RA, CCR7 and CD95, the EM, EMRA, CM and Tscm memory subsets were sorted.

MiXCR was run by TCRdb on the 5' RACE reads, yielding one entry per CDR3 protein. The profile shows 30,000 to 35,000 distinct CDR3 sequences, approximately 6.6% of them singletons. Study findings and constraints: In FACS-sorted repertoires, abundant clonotypes from the bulk population could appear as contaminants. Clonotypes shared by both compartments, CD4 and CD8, made up a small share.

This clonotype originated in a man aged 18 to 30 who received the YFV17D yellow fever vaccine. Sequences were derived from PBMCs, either bulk or a sorted T-cell subset (CD4+, CD8+, memory, or dextramer-sorted; not recorded which), sampled on the day of the first yellow fever vaccination.

The CDR3 region is CASPPAGGEANTGELFF. The CDR3 bases are TGTGCCAGCCCCCCGGCAGGGGGCGAAGCGAACACCGGGGAGCTGTTTTTT. The genes are TRBV21-1 and TRBJ2-2; the D call TRBD1 from the table was never checked on the DNA. TRBV21-1 counts as a pseudogene. The CDR3 is 17 amino acids.